This is a list of T cell receptor beta chains from one sample in a study of cytomegalovirus exposure and HLA in healthy donors. TCRdb's copy holds only in-frame clones and misses some; the assay was immunoSEQ multiplex PCR. The sample comprises some 250,000 clones, around 86% of which are singletons, and around 1.3% rests with the top ten. Specimen: PBMCs. The receptors were gathered from a woman under 40 in good health and CMV-seropositive. CDR3s include the opening cysteine and the closing phenylalanine or tryptophan. The order of the fields is V gene, CDR3 protein.

>TRBV27
CASSRRGAQETQYF
>TRBV11-3
CASSTGQYVSGNTIYF
>TRBV15
CATSSGTGVQPQHF
>TRBV4-1
CASSLRGTSGTLYEQYF
>TRBV27
CASSLSPAGGPITYNEQFF
>TRBV19
CASSHDWDQPQHF
>TRBV18
CASSPGAGLEAFF
>TRBV5-1
CASQETGAGNTIYF
>TRBV27
CASTSLGKTSGYTDTQYF
>TRBV20-1
CSARSGRTQYF